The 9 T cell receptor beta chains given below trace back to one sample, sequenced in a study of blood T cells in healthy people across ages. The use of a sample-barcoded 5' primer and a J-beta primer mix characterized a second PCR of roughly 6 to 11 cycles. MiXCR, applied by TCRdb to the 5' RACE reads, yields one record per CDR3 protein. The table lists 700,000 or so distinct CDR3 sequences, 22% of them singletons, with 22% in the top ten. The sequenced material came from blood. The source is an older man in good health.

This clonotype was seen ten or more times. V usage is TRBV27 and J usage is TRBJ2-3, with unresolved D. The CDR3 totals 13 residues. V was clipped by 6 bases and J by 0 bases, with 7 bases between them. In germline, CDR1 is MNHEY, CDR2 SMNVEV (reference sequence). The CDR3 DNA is TGTGCCAGCAGCCAGCTTAGCACAGATACGCAGTATTTT. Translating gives CASSQLSTDTQYF.

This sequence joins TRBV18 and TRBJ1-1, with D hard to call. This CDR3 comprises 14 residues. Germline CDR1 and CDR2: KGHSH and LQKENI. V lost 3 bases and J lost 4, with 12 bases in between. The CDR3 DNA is TGTGCCAGCTCACCCCCTTATTGGGGCACTGAAGCTTTCTTT. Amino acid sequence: CASSPPYWGTEAFF.

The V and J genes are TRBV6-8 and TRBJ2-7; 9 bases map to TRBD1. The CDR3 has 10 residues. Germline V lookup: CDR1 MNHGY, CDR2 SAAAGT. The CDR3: CASRGTGTSV. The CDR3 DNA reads TGTGCCAGCAGGGGGACAGGGACCAGCGTC.

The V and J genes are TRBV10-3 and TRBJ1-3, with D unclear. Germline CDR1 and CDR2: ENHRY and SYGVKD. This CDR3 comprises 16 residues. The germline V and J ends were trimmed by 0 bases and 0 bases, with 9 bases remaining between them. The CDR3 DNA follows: TGTGCCATCAGTGAGTCGGTTCCAAGCTCTGGAAACACCATATATTTT. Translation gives CAISESVPSSGNTIYF.

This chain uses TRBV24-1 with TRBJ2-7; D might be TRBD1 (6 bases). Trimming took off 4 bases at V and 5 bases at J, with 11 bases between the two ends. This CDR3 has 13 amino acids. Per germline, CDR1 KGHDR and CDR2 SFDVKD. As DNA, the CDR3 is TGTGCCACCAGTGACACAGGGAAGAACGAGCAGTACTTC. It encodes CATSDTGKNEQYF.

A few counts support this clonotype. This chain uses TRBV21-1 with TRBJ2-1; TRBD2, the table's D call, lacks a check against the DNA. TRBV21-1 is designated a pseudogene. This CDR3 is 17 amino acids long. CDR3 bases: TGTGCCAGCAGCAAAGTGAGGATTAGCGGGGGTTTAAATGAGCAGTTCTTC. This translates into CASSKVRISGGLNEQFF.

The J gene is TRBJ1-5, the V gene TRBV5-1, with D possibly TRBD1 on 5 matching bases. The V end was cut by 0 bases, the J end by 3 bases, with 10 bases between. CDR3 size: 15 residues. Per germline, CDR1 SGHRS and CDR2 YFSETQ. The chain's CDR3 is CASSLARQTNQPQHF. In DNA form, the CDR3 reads TGCGCCAGCAGCTTGGCGAGACAGACCAATCAGCCCCAGCATTTT.

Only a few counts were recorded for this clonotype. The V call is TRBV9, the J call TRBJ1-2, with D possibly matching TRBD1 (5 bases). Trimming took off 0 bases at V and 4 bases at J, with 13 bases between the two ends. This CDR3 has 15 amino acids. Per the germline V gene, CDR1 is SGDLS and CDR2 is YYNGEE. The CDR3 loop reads CASSVGGGDFYGYTF. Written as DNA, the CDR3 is TGTGCCAGCAGCGTAGGAGGAGGGGACTTCTATGGCTACACCTTC.

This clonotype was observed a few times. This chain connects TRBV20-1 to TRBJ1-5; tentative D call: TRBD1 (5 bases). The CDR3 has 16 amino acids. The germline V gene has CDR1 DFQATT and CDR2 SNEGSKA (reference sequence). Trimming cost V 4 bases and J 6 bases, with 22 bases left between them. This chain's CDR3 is CSAKDRDRGWIQPQHF. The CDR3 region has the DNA TGCAGTGCTAAAGACCGGGACCGGGGTTGGATTCAGCCCCAGCATTTT.